This T cell receptor beta chain was observed in a study of T cells in Graves' hyperthyroidism and ophthalmopathy. This clonotype was seen many times. The V end was cut by 4 bases, the J end by 5 bases, with 20 bases between. The CDR3 consists of 15 residues. CDR1 and CDR2 from the germline V gene are DFQATT and SNEGSKA (reference sequence). The TCR beta CDR3 regions underwent amplification using RNA transcripts as the source. When the TCR CDR3 underwent first-round RT-PCR, the HTBI primer set was used. Each CDR3 protein is one row after TCRdb ran MiXCR on the multiplex PCR reads. Here the sample spans roughly 200,000 distinct CDR3 sequences, around 18% being singletons. Exclusion followed for patients with uncontrolled infection, other autoimmune disease, pregnancy or lactation. Thyroid ultrasound, orbital computed tomography, clinical symptoms, and serum thyroxine and TRAb underpinned diagnoses.

Sequenced input: blood. The genes are TRBV20-1 and TRBJ1-2; TRBD1 is a possible D gene (5 bases). This receptor was identified in a man aged 35 to 55 with Graves' hyperthyroidism. The CDR3 protein is CSAKTDASGLYGYTF. CDR3 DNA sequence: TGCAGTGCTAAAACTGACGCGTCAGGGTTGTATGGCTACACCTTC.